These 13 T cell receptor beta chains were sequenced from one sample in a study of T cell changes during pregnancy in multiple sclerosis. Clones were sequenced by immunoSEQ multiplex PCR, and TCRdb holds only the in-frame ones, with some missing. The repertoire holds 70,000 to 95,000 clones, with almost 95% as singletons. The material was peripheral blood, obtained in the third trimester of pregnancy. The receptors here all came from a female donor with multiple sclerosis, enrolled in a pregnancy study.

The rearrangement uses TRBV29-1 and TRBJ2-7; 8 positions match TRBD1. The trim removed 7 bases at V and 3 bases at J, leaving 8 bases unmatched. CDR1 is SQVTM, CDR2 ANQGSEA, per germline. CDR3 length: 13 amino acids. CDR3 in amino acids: CSAGDRTVYEQYF. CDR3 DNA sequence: TGCAGCGCAGGGGACAGGACAGTCTACGAGCAGTACTTC.

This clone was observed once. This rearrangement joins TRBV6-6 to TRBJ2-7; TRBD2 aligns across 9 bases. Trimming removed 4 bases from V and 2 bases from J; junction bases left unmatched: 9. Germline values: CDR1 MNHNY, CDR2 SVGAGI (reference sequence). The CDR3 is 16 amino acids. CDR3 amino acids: CASSSSAGGPPYEQYF. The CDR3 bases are TGTGCCAGCAGTTCCTCAGCGGGAGGCCCCCCCTACGAGCAGTACTTC.

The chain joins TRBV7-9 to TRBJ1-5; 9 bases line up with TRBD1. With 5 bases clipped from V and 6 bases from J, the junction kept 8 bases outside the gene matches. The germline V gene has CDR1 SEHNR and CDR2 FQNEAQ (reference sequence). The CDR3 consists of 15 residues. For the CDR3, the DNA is TGTGCCAGCAGCCCAACAGGGGGCATAGGTCAGCCCCAGCATTTT. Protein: CASSPTGGIGQPQHF.

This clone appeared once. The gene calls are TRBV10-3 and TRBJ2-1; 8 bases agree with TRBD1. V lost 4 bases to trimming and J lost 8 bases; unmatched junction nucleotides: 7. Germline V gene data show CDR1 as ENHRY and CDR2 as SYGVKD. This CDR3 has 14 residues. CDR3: CAISASGGIDEQFF. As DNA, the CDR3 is TGTGCCATCAGTGCTTCAGGGGGCATCGATGAGCAGTTCTTC.

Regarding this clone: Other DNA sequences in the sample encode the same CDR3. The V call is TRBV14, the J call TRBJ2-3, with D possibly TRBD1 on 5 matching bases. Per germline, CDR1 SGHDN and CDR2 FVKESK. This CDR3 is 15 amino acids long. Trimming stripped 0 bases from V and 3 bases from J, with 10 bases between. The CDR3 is CASSQDRGITDTQYF. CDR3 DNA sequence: TGTGCCAGCAGCCAAGATAGGGGAATTACAGATACGCAGTATTTT.

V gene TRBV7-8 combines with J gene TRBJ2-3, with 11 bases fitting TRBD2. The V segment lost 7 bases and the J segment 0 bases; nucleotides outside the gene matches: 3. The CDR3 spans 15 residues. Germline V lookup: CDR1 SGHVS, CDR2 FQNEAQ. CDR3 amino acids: CASTLAGGSTDTQYF. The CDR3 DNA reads TGTGCCAGCACCCTAGCGGGAGGAAGCACAGATACGCAGTATTTT.

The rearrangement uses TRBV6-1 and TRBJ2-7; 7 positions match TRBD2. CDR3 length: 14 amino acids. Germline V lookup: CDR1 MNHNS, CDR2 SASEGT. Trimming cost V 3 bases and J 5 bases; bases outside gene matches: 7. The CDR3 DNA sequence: TGTGCCAGCAGTGAGGGGGAGGGTCCGGACGAGCAGTACTTC. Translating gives CASSEGEGPDEQYF.

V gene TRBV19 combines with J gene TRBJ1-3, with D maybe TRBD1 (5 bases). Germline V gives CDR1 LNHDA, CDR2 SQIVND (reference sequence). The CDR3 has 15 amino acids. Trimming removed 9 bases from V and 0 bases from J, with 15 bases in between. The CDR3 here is CASSRQPFSGNTIYF. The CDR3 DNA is TGTGCCAGCTCCCGACAGCCCTTCTCTGGAAACACCATATATTTT.

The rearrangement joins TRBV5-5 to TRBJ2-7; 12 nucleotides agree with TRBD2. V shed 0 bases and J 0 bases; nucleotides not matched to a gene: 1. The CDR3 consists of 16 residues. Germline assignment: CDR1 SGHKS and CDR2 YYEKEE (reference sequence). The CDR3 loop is CASSLGLAGVSYEQYF. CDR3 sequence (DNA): TGTGCCAGCAGCTTGGGACTAGCGGGAGTCTCCTACGAGCAGTACTTC.

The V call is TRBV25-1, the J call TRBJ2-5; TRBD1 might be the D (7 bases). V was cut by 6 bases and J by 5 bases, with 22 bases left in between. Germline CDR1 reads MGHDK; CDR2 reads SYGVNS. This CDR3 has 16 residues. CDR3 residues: CASSLGGRGRRETQYF. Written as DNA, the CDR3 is TGTGCCAGCAGCCTGGGGGGTAGGGGGCGCCGGGAGACCCAGTACTTC. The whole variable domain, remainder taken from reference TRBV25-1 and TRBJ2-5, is EADIYQTPRYLVIGTGKKITLECSQTMGHDKMYWYQQDPGMELHLIHYSYGVNSTEKGDLSSESTVSRIRTEHFPLTLESARPSHTSQYLCASSLGGRGRRETQYFGPGTRLLVL.

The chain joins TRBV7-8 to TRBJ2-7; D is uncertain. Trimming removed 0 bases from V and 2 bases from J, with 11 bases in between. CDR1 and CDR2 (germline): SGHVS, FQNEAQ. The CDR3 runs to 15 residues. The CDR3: CASSLAAPPPYEQYF. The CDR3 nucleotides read TGTGCCAGCAGCTTAGCGGCACCGCCCCCCTACGAGCAGTACTTC.

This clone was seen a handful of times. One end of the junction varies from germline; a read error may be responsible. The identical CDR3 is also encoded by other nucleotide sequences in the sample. CDR3: CASSLGGSGANVLTF. CDR3 nucleotide sequence: TGTGCTAGCAGCTTAGGAGGGTCAGGGGCCAACGTCCTGACTTTC. This sequence joins TRBV7-7 and TRBJ2-6; D might be TRBD2 (6 bases). This CDR3 has 15 amino acids. Germline V lookup: CDR1 SSHAT, CDR2 FNYEAQ (reference sequence).

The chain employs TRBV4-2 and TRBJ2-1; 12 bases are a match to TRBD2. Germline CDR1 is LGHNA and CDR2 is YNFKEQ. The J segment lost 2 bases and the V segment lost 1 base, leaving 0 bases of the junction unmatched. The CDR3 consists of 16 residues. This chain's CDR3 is CASSQGLAGAYNEQFF. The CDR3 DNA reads TGTGCCAGCAGCCAAGGACTAGCGGGAGCCTACAATGAGCAGTTCTTC.